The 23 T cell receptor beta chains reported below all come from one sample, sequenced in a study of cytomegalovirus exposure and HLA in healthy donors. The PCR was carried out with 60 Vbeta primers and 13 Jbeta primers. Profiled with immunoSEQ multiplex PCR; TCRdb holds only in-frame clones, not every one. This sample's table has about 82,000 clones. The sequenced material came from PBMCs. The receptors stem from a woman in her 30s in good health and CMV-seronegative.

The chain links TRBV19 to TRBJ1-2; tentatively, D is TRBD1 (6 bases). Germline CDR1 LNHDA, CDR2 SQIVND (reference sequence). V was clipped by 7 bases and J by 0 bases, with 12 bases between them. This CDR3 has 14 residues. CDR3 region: CASTSTGANYGYTF. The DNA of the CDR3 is TGTGCCAGTACCTCGACAGGAGCTAACTATGGCTACACCTTC.

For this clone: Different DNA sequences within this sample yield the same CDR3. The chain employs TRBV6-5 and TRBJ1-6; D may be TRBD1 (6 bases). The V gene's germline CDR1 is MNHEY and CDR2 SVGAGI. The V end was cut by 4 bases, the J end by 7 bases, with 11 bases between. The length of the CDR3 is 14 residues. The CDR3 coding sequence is TGTGCCAGCAGTTTCCAGGGGTACAATTCACCCCTCCACTTT. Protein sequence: CASSFQGYNSPLHF.

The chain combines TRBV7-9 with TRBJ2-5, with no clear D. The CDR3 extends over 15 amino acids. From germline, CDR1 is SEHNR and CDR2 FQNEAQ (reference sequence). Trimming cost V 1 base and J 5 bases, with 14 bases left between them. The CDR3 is CASSLDGSLGETQYF. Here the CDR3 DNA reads TGTGCCAGCAGCTTAGATGGTAGTCTCGGGGAGACCCAGTACTTC.

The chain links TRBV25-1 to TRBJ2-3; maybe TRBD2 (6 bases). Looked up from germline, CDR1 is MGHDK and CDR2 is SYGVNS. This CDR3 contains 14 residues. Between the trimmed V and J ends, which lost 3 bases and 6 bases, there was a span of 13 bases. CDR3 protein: CASSDPRGEDTQYF. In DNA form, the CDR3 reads TGTGCCAGCAGTGACCCCCGCGGGGAGGATACGCAGTATTTT.

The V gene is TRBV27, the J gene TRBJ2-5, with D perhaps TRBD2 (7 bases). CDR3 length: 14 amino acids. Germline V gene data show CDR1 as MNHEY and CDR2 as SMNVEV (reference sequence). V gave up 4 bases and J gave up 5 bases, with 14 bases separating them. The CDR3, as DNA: TGTGCCAGCAGTTCCTGGGGGAGGGGGGAGACCCAGTACTTC. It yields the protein CASSSWGRGETQYF.

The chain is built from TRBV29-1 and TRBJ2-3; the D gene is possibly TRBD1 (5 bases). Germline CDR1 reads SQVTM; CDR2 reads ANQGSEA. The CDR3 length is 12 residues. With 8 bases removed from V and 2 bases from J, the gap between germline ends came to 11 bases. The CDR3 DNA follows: TGCAGCCACGGACATGACACAGATACGCAGTATTTT. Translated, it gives CSHGHDTDTQYF.

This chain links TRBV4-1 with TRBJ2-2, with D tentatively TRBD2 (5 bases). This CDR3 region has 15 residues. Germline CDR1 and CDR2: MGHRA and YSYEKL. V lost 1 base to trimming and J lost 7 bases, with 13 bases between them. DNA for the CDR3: TGCGCCAGCAGCCAAGGAGGGAGAACCGTCGGGGAGCTGTTTTTT. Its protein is CASSQGGRTVGELFF.

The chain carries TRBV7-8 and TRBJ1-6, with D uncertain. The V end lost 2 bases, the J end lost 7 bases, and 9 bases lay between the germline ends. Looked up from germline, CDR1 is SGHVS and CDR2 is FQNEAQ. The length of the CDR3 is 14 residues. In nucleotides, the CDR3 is TGTGCCAGCAGCTTAAGTAACGGGAATTCACCCCTCCACTTT. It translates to CASSLSNGNSPLHF.

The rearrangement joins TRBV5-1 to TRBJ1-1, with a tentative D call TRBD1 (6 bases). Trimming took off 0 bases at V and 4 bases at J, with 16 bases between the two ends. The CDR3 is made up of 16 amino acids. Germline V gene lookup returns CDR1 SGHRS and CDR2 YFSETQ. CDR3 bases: TGCGCCAGCAGCTTGGAGCTCAGGGGAGGGGGCACTGAAGCTTTCTTT. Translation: CASSLELRGGGTEAFF.

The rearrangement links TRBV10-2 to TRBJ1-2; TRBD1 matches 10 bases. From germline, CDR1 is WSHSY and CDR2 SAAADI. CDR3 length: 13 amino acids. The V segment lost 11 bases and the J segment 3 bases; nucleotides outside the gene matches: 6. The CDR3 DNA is TGCGCCTCTGGGACAGGGGAGGACTATGGCTACACCTTC. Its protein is CASGTGEDYGYTF.

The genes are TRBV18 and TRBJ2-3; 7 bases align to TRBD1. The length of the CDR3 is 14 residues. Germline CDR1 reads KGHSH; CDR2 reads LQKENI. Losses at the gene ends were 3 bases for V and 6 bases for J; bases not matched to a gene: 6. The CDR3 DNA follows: TGTGCCAGCTCACCCCCCGACAGGGTTGATACGCAGTATTTT. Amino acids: CASSPPDRVDTQYF.

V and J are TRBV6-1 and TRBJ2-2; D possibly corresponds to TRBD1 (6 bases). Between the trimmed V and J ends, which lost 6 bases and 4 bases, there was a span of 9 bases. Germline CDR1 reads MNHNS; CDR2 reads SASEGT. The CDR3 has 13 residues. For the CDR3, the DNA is TGTGCCAGCAGGGGACAAGTCACCGGGGAGCTGTTTTTT. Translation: CASRGQVTGELFF.

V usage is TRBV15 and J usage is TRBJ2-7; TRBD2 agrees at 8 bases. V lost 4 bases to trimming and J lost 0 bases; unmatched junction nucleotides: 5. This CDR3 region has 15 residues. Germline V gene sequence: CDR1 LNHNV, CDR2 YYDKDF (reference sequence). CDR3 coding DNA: TGTGCCACCAGCATCTCCGGGACTAGCTCCTACGAGCAGTACTTC. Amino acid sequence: CATSISGTSSYEQYF.

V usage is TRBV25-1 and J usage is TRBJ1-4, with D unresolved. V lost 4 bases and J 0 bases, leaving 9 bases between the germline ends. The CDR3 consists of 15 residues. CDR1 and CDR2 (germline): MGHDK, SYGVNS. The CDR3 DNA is TGTGCCAGCAGTGCTTCCTACGCAACTAATGAAAAACTGTTTTTT. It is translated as CASSASYATNEKLFF.

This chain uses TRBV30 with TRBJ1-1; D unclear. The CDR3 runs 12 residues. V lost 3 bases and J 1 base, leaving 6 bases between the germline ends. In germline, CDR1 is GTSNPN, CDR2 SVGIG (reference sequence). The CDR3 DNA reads TGTGCCTGGAGCCCCTCGAACACTGAAGCTTTCTTT. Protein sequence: CAWSPSNTEAFF.

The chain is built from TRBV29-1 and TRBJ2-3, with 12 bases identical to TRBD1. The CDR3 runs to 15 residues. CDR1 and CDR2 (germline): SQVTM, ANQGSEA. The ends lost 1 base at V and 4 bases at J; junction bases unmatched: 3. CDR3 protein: CSVEGGQGAADTQYF. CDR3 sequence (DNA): TGCAGCGTTGAAGGGGGACAGGGGGCGGCAGATACGCAGTATTTT.

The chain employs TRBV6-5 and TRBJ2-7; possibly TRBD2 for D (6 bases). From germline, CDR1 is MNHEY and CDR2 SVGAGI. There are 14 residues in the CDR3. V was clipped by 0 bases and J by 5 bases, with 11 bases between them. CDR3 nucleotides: TGTGCCAGCAGTTACTCAGGAGGGGTGGACGAGCAGTACTTC. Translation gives CASSYSGGVDEQYF.

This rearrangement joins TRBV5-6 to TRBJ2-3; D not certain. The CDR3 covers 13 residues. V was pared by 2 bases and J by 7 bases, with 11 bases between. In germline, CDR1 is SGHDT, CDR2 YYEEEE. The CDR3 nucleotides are TGTGCCAGCAGCTTTGGAGTAGAAAATACGCAGTATTTT. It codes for CASSFGVENTQYF.

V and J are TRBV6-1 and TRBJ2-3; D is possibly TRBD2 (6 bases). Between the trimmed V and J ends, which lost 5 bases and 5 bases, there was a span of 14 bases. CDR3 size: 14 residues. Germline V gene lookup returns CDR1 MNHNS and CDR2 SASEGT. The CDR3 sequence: CASSYPGLQDTQYF. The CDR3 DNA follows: TGTGCCAGCAGTTATCCGGGACTCCAAGATACGCAGTATTTT.

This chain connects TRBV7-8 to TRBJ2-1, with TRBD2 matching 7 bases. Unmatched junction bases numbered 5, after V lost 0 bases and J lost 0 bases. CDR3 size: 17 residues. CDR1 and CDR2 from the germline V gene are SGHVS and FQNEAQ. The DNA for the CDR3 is TGTGCCAGCAGCTTAGCTAGCGGGTTCGGCTCCTACAATGAGCAGTTCTTC. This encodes CASSLASGFGSYNEQFF. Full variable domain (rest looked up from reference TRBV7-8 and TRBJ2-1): GAGVSQSPRYKVAKRGQDVALRCDPISGHVSLFWYQQALGQGPEFLTYFQNEAQLDKSGLPSDRFFAERPEGSVSTLKIQRTQQEDSAVYLCASSLASGFGSYNEQFFGPGTRLTVL.

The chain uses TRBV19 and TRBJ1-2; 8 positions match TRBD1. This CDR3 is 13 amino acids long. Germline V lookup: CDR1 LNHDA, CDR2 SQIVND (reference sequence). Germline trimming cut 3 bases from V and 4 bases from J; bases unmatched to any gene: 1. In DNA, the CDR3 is TGTGCCAGTAGTATGACAGGGGCCTATGGCTACACCTTC. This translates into CASSMTGAYGYTF. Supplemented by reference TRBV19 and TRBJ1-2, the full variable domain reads DGGITQSPKYLFRKEGQNVTLSCEQNLNHDAMYWYRQDPGQGLRLIYYSQIVNDFQKGDIAEGYSVSREKKESFPLTVTSAQKNPTAFYLCASSMTGAYGYTFGSGTRLTVV.

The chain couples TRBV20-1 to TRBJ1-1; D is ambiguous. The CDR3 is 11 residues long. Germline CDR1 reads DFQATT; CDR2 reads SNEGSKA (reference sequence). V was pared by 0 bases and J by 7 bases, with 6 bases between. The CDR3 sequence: CSARDRLEAFF. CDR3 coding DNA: TGCAGTGCTAGAGACAGGCTTGAAGCTTTCTTT.

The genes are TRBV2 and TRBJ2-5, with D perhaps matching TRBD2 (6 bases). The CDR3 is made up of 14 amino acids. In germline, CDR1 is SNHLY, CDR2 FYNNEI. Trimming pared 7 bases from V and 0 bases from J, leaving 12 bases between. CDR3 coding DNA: TGTGCCAGCATGGCGGGGAGGTACCAAGAGACCCAGTACTTC. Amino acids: CASMAGRYQETQYF.